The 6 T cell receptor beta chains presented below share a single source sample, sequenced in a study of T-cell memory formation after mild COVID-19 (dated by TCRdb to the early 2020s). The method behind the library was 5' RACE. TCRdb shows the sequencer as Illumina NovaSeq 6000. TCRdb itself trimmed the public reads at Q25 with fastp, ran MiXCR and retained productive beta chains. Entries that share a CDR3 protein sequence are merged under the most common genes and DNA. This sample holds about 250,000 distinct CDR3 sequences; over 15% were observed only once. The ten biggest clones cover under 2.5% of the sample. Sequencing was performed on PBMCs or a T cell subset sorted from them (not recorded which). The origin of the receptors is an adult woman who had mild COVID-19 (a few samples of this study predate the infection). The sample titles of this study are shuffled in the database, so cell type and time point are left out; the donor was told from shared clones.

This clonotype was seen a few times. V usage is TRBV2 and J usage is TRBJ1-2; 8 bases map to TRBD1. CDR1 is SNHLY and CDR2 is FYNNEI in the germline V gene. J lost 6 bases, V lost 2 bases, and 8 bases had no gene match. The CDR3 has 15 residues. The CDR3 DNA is TGTGCCAGCAGTGAAAGAGGACAGGGTGGCGATGGCTACACCTTC. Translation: CASSERGQGGDGYTF.

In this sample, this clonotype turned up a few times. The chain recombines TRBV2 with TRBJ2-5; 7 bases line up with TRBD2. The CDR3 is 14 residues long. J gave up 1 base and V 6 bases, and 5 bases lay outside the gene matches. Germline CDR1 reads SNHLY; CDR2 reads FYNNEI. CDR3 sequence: CASRPSGAQETQYF. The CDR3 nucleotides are TGTGCCAGCAGGCCTAGCGGCGCCCAAGAGACCCAGTACTTC.

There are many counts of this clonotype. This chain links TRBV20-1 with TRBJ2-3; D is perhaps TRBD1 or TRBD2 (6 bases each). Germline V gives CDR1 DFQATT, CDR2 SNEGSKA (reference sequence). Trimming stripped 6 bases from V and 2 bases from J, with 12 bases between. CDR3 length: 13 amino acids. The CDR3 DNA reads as TGCAGTGCCCCAAGGGGGGCCACAGATACGCAGTATTTT. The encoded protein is CSAPRGATDTQYF.

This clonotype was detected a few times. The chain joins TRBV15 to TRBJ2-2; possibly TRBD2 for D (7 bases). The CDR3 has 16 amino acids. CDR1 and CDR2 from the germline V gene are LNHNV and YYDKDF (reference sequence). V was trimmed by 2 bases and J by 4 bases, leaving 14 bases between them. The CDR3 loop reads CATSRSGGTGTGELFF. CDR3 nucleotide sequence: TGTGCCACCAGCAGATCGGGGGGCACGGGCACCGGGGAGCTGTTTTTT.

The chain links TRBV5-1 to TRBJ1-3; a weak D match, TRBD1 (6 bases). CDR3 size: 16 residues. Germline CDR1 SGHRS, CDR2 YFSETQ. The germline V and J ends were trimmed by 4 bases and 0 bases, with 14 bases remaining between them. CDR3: CASSLSGAVSGNTIYF. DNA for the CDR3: TGCGCCAGCAGCCTTTCAGGGGCCGTCTCTGGAAACACCATATATTTT.

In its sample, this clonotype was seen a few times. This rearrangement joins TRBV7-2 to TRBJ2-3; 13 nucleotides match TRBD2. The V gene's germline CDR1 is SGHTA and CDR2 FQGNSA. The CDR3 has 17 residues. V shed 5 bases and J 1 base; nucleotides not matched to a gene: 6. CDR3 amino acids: CASSRTGLAGRTDTQYF. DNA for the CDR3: TGTGCCAGCAGCCGCACGGGACTAGCGGGGCGCACAGATACGCAGTATTTT. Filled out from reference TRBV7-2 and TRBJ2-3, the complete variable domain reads GAGVSQSPSNKVTEKGKDVELRCDPISGHTALYWYRQSLGQGLEFLIYFQGNSAPDKSGLPSDRFSAERTGGSVSTLTIQRTQQEDSAVYLCASSRTGLAGRTDTQYFGPGTRLTVL.